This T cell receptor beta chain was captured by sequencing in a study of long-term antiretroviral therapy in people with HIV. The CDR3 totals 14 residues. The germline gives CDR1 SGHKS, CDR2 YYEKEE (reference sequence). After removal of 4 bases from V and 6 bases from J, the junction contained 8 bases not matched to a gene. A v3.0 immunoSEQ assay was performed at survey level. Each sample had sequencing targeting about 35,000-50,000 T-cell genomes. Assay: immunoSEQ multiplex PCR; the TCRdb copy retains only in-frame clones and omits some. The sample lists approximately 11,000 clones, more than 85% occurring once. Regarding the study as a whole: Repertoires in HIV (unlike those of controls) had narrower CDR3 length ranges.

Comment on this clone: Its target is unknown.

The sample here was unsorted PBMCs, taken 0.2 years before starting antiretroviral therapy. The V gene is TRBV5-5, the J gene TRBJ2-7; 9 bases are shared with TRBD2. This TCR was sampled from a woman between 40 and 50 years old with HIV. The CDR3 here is CASSPGTSFLEQYF. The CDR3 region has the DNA TGTGCCAGCAGCCCCGGGACTAGCTTCCTCGAGCAGTACTTC.